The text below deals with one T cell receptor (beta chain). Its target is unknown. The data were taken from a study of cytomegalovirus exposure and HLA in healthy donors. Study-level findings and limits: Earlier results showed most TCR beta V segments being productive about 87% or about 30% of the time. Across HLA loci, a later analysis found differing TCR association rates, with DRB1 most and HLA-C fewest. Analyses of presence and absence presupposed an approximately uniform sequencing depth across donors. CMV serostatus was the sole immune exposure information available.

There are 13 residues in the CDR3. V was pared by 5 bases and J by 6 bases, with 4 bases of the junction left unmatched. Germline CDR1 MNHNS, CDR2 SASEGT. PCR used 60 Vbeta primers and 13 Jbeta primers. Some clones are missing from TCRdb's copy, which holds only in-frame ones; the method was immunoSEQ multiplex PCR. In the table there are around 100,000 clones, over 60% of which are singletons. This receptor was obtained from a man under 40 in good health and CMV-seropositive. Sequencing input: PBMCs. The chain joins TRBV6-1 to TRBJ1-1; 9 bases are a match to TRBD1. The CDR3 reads CASSLDRGAEAFF. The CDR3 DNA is TGTGCCAGCAGTTTGGACAGGGGCGCTGAAGCTTTCTTT.